The 18 T cell receptor beta chains given below trace back to one sample, sequenced in a study of shared clonotypes between healthy human individuals. Assay used: immunoSEQ multiplex PCR; TCRdb lists only in-frame clones, some missing. The sample has more than 1 million clones; 75% to 85% are singletons. Sequencing input: memory CD4+ T cells from PBMCs. The subset was: CD45RA-negative fraction. These receptor sequences come from a young man in good health. Some clones in this sample may be carry-over from other donors' samples.

This clone was found a few times. This chain uses TRBV5-1 with TRBJ2-5; no firm D call. With 4 bases removed from V and 5 bases from J, the gap between germline ends came to 15 bases. The germline CDR1 and CDR2 sequences are SGHRS and YFSETQ. The CDR3 loop spans 14 amino acids. CDR3 in amino acids: CASSLRVSTETQYF. The CDR3 bases are TGCGCCAGCAGCCTCCGGGTCTCCACGGAGACCCAGTACTTC.

The J gene is TRBJ2-1, the V gene TRBV5-1; D is undetermined. V gave up 1 base and J gave up 4 bases, with 15 bases separating them. This CDR3 contains 16 residues. In germline, CDR1 is SGHRS, CDR2 YFSETQ. The CDR3 here is CASSLRAERAYNEQFF. DNA for the CDR3: TGCGCCAGCAGCTTGAGGGCGGAGCGCGCATACAATGAGCAGTTCTTC.

As concerns this clone: The identical CDR3 is also encoded by other nucleotide sequences in the sample. This sequence joins TRBV5-1 and TRBJ2-2; TRBD2 matches at 8 bases. The CDR3 has 16 residues. V was pared by 3 bases and J by 0 bases, with 4 bases of the junction left unmatched. Germline V gene lookup returns CDR1 SGHRS and CDR2 YFSETQ. The CDR3 bases are TGCGCCAGCAGCTCCGGACTAGCCGCGAACACCGGGGAGCTGTTTTTT. It codes for CASSSGLAANTGELFF.

The chain carries TRBV27 and TRBJ2-1; D not certain. Between the trimmed V and J ends, which lost 6 bases and 3 bases, there was a span of 9 bases. From germline, CDR1 is MNHEY and CDR2 SMNVEV (reference sequence). CDR3 length: 13 amino acids. CDR3 sequence reads: CASSRPYYNEQFF. CDR3 nucleotides: TGTGCCAGCAGCCGGCCCTACTACAATGAGCAGTTCTTC.

V and J are TRBV29-1 and TRBJ2-1, with 7 bases lining up with TRBD1. J was trimmed by 6 bases and V by 4 bases; bases with no gene match: 3. Looked up from germline, CDR1 is SQVTM and CDR2 is ANQGSEA. The CDR3 consists of 12 residues. The CDR3 loop reads CSVGYRGNEQFF. As DNA, the CDR3 is TGCAGCGTTGGTTACAGGGGCAATGAGCAGTTCTTC.

In its sample, this clone was seen many times. This sequence joins TRBV11-1 and TRBJ2-1; 7 bases match TRBD2. The CDR3 has 13 residues. The trim removed 1 base at V and 10 bases at J, leaving 4 bases unmatched. CDR1 and CDR2 from the germline V gene are SGHAT and FQDESV (reference sequence). CDR3 DNA sequence: TGTGCCAGCAGCTTAGGGGGGGGGACCGAGCAGTTCTTC. This codes for CASSLGGGTEQFF.

This chain uses TRBV7-8 with TRBJ2-2; TRBD2 agrees at 7 bases. V lost 2 bases to trimming and J lost 6 bases; unmatched junction nucleotides: 12. The CDR3 runs to 17 residues. The germline CDR1 and CDR2 sequences are SGHVS and FQNEAQ. The CDR3 DNA follows: TGTGCCAGCAGCTTACCTAGCGGAGGCCGGGGAGCCGGGGAGCTGTTTTTT. Translated: CASSLPSGGRGAGELFF.

This chain connects TRBV4-2 to TRBJ2-7; 12 positions match TRBD2. The CDR3 is 16 residues long. The V segment lost 6 bases and the J segment 3 bases; nucleotides outside the gene matches: 9. CDR1 is LGHNA, CDR2 YNFKEQ, per germline. This CDR3 is CASSRGQLAGGYEQYF. The CDR3 DNA reads TGTGCCAGCAGTCGGGGTCAACTAGCGGGAGGCTACGAGCAGTACTTC.

This clone occurred once. The rearrangement uses TRBV7-2 and TRBJ1-1; D call uncertain. The CDR3 has 14 residues. CDR1 is SGHTA and CDR2 is FQGNSA in the germline V gene. Deletions cut 5 bases from V and 5 bases from J, with 15 bases between. The CDR3 DNA reads TGTGCCAGCAGCGCCCGGGTCAGAGGGACTGAAGCTTTCTTT. Translation gives CASSARVRGTEAFF.

This clone was observed a single time. The V and J genes are TRBV5-4 and TRBJ1-2; 10 positions match TRBD1. The germline CDR1 and CDR2 sequences are SGHNT and YYREEE (reference sequence). The J segment lost 4 bases and the V segment lost 2 bases, leaving 5 bases of the junction unmatched. The CDR3 totals 15 residues. The CDR3 bases are TGTGCCAGCAGCTTAGACAGGGGGCTGAGCTATGGCTACACCTTC. Its protein is CASSLDRGLSYGYTF.

V gene TRBV2 combines with J gene TRBJ2-3, with TRBD1 matching over 9 bases. The CDR3 consists of 14 residues. The germline V gene encodes CDR1 SNHLY and CDR2 FYNNEI. V dropped 8 bases and J dropped 2; count of bases not matched to a gene: 5. The CDR3 here is CASRRDRVTDTQYF. The CDR3, as DNA: TGTGCCAGCCGAAGGGACAGGGTCACAGATACGCAGTATTTT.

This chain joins TRBV2 and TRBJ2-1; D tentatively fits TRBD1 or TRBD2 (5 bases each). The CDR3 contains 13 residues. Germline lookup yields CDR1 SNHLY and CDR2 FYNNEI. The germline V and J ends were trimmed by 10 bases and 5 bases, with 15 bases remaining between them. The CDR3 bases are TGTGCCACCCTACGGGACGTAAACAATGAGCAGTTCTTC. Amino acids: CATLRDVNNEQFF.

There are a few counts of this clone. The V gene is TRBV5-8, the J gene TRBJ1-3, with D perhaps TRBD1 (5 bases). Germline CDR1 reads SGHTS; CDR2 reads YDEGEE. V lost 4 bases and J lost 3, with 11 bases in between. This CDR3 comprises 14 residues. The CDR3 bases are TGTGCCAGCAGCGGGACCTTTGTTGGAAACACCATATATTTT. Translation: CASSGTFVGNTIYF.

The genes are TRBV7-2 and TRBJ2-4; TRBD1 matches 8 bases. The CDR3 loop spans 13 amino acids. Germline V CDR1 and CDR2: SGHTA, FQGNSA. The V segment lost 3 bases and the J segment 9 bases; nucleotides outside the gene matches: 4. CDR3: CASSFITGGIQYF. The CDR3 coding sequence is TGTGCCAGCAGCTTCATAACAGGGGGCATTCAGTACTTC.

The J gene is TRBJ2-1, the V gene TRBV11-3, with a weak D call TRBD2 (6 bases). V was cut by 4 bases and J by 7 bases, with 11 bases left in between. Germline-derived CDR1 and CDR2 are SGHNT and YENEEA. The CDR3 is made up of 13 amino acids. CDR3 protein: CASSYDRGNEQFF. CDR3 coding DNA: TGTGCCAGCAGCTACGATCGGGGGAATGAGCAGTTCTTC.

The chain couples TRBV30 to TRBJ2-7; no clear D. The germline V and J ends were trimmed by 2 bases and 4 bases, with 6 bases remaining between them. The CDR3 sequence is 11 residues long. CDR1 is GTSNPN and CDR2 is SVGIG in the germline V gene (reference sequence). CDR3 residues: CAWSSRYEQYF. In DNA, the CDR3 is TGTGCCTGGAGTTCCCGATACGAGCAGTACTTC.

The chain has TRBV30 and TRBJ2-7, with 7 bases identical to TRBD1. The trim removed 2 bases at V and 2 bases at J, leaving 3 bases unmatched. The CDR3 consists of 13 residues. Germline CDR1 reads GTSNPN; CDR2 reads SVGIG (reference sequence). This chain's CDR3 is CAWSPGQPYEQYF. The CDR3, as DNA: TGTGCCTGGAGTCCGGGACAGCCCTACGAGCAGTACTTC.

V usage is TRBV28 and J usage is TRBJ1-1, with 7 bases matching TRBD1. The CDR3 length is 16 residues. CDR1 is MDHEN, CDR2 SYDVKM, per germline. The V and J ends lost 3 bases and 1 base, in that order; junction bases with no gene match: 8. DNA for the CDR3: TGTGCCAGCAGTTTTAAGACCTGGACAGGGAACACTGAAGCTTTCTTT. Translated: CASSFKTWTGNTEAFF.